The clone carrying this TCR beta chain was counted a few times. Its antigen is currently unknown. The sample is drawn from a study of T-cell reconstitution after alpha-beta-depleted transplantation in children. This CDR3 is 14 amino acids long. CDR1 and CDR2 (germline): LGHNA, YSLEER. V was clipped by 1 base and J by 6 bases, with 11 bases between them. The TCRbeta library was prepared with unique molecular identifiers. In TCRdb, the PCR reads were re-called with MiXCR into one record per CDR3 protein. The sample has 200,000 to 250,000 distinct CDR3 sequences, about 24% seen once; the top ten hold roughly 5%. Regarding the study as a whole: When one year had passed after transplant, most T-cell counts and diversity came from newly produced T cells. Several hundred rapidly expanded clones from non-depleted graft cells reportedly supplied alpha-beta T cells about two months post-transplant. Day-60 TCRbeta diversity that was high in some patients was derived from surviving recipient T cells and thymic progenitors.

V is TRBV4-3 and J is TRBJ2-3; TRBD1 or TRBD2 may be the D gene (6 bases each). This sequence was found in a female patient between 2 and 15 years old who had a stem cell transplant for congenital amegakaryocytic thrombocytopenia, so the T cells may come from the graft donor. The sequencing used PBMCs, mostly from graft donor cells, collected 360 days after TCRalphabeta/CD19-depleted stem cell transplant. The CDR3 reads CASSQAGEDDTQYF. The CDR3 coding sequence is TGCGCCAGCAGCCAAGCAGGGGAGGACGATACGCAGTATTTT.